The text below deals with one T cell receptor beta chain. The CDR3 is 15 residues long. Losses at the gene ends were 1 base for V and 5 bases for J; bases not matched to a gene: 4. CDR1 is MGHRA, CDR2 YSYEKL, per germline. This sample was taken from a study of CD8+ T cells in alopecia areata. Treatment specified: oral pan-JAK inhibitor, 5-10 mg twice daily. RNA extraction was followed by reverse transcription into cDNA, which acted as the sequencing template. Measured with immunoSEQ multiplex PCR; TCRdb has only the in-frame clones, and not every one. This table holds around 270,000 clones, roughly 50% found once.

The source of this sequence is a human donor with alopecia areata. The chain recombines TRBV4-1 with TRBJ1-5, with 8 bases lining up with TRBD1. Sample: CD4+ T cells sorted from blood, taken at week 24, from a patient treated with tofacitinib. The CDR3 region is CASSQAGGPHQPQHF. Here the CDR3 DNA reads TGCGCCAGCAGCCAAGCAGGGGGCCCTCATCAGCCCCAGCATTTT.